The rows below give T cell receptor beta chains drawn from one sample of a study of cytomegalovirus exposure and HLA in healthy donors. Sequencing used immunoSEQ multiplex PCR; TCRdb keeps in-frame clones, though not all of them. Of over 85,000 clones in the sample, more than 70% are singletons; the top ten hold about 12%. The sequenced material came from PBMCs. The receptor source for this set is a young woman in good health and CMV-seropositive. Both conserved end residues are part of each CDR3. The order of the fields is CDR3 DNA, CDR3 protein, clone size, D gene, V gene, J gene. The D gene is left open where the match is weak. Clone size is not always given. Where it is, it says once, few, many or a class for expanded clones.

CDR3nt: TGCGCCAGCAGCTTGGGTAGGGGAACCTATGGCTACACCTTC
CDR3aa: CASSLGRGTYGYTF
abundance: NA
d_gene: NA
v_gene: TRBV5-1
j_gene: TRBJ1-2

CDR3nt: TGCGCCAGCAGCCAGGATGGACTAGCGGGACTGTCGACCGGGGAGCTGTTTTTT
CDR3aa: CASSQDGLAGLSTGELFF
abundance: NA
d_gene: TRBD2
v_gene: TRBV4-1
j_gene: TRBJ2-2

CDR3nt: TGTGCCAGCAGAGTCTGGGGGGAAGGCTACACCTTC
CDR3aa: CASRVWGEGYTF
abundance: NA
d_gene: NA
v_gene: TRBV6-5
j_gene: TRBJ1-2

CDR3nt: TGTGCCTTAATCGGGAGTCTGGGGTCACCCCTCCACTTT
CDR3aa: CALIGSLGSPLHF
abundance: NA
d_gene: NA
v_gene: TRBV30
j_gene: TRBJ1-6

CDR3nt: TGTGCCATCGCCCGGACAGGGCCGTCGGGTACCTACGAGCAGTACTTC
CDR3aa: CAIARTGPSGTYEQYF
abundance: few
d_gene: TRBD1
v_gene: TRBV27
j_gene: TRBJ2-7

CDR3nt: TGTGCCAGCAGGGTATGGGGGGGAGGCTACACCTTC
CDR3aa: CASRVWGGGYTF
abundance: NA
d_gene: NA
v_gene: TRBV6-6
j_gene: TRBJ1-2

CDR3nt: TGCGCCAGCAGCTTGGGAGCGGGTTCGGGGGCCCAGTACTTC
CDR3aa: CASSLGAGSGAQYF
abundance: NA
d_gene: NA
v_gene: TRBV5-1
j_gene: TRBJ2-5

CDR3nt: TGCGCCAGCAGCTTGGGGGGCAGCAATCAGCCCCAGCATTTT
CDR3aa: CASSLGGSNQPQHF
abundance: NA
d_gene: NA
v_gene: TRBV5-1
j_gene: TRBJ1-5

CDR3nt: TGCGCCAGCGGGACAGGGGGCTTGAATGAGCAGTTCTTC
CDR3aa: CASGTGGLNEQFF
abundance: NA
d_gene: TRBD1
v_gene: TRBV5-1
j_gene: TRBJ2-1

CDR3nt: TGTGCCAGCAGCGCCAGCGGGACAGGGGGCAATGAGCAGTTCTTC
CDR3aa: CASSASGTGGNEQFF
abundance: NA
d_gene: TRBD1
v_gene: TRBV9
j_gene: TRBJ2-1

CDR3nt: TGTGCCAGCAGCCCTCAGTACGAGCAGTACTTC
CDR3aa: CASSPQYEQYF
abundance: NA
d_gene: NA
v_gene: TRBV2
j_gene: TRBJ2-7

CDR3nt: TGTGCCAGTGCTAGCGGGGGGAACCAAGAGACCCAGTACTTC
CDR3aa: CASASGGNQETQYF
abundance: NA
d_gene: TRBD2
v_gene: TRBV7-3
j_gene: TRBJ2-5

CDR3nt: TGCGCCAGCAGCCAGGGAAAAACAGGGGGCGCACGGGAGACCCAGTACTTC
CDR3aa: CASSQGKTGGARETQYF
abundance: NA
d_gene: TRBD1
v_gene: TRBV4-3
j_gene: TRBJ2-5

CDR3nt: TGTGCCATCAGTGGCCCAAACGAGGACAGGGAAGCTTTCTTT
CDR3aa: CAISGPNEDREAFF
abundance: NA
d_gene: TRBD1
v_gene: TRBV10-3
j_gene: TRBJ1-1

CDR3nt: TGTGCCACCAGTCGTGGGACCGGGACAGACTATGGCTACACCTTC
CDR3aa: CATSRGTGTDYGYTF
abundance: NA
d_gene: TRBD1
v_gene: TRBV15
j_gene: TRBJ1-2

CDR3nt: TGCGCCAGCAGCCGCGGGACAGACCCCTACAATCAGCCCCAGCATTTT
CDR3aa: CASSRGTDPYNQPQHF
abundance: NA
d_gene: TRBD1
v_gene: TRBV23-1
j_gene: TRBJ1-5

CDR3nt: TGTGCCAGCAGTGAACGTACGACGGTTGGGGGGGGTACGCAGTATTTT
CDR3aa: CASSERTTVGGGTQYF
abundance: once
d_gene: TRBD2
v_gene: TRBV6-1
j_gene: TRBJ2-3

CDR3nt: TGCGCCAGCAGCCAACAGGGGCATGTCCATCAGCCCCAGCATTTT
CDR3aa: CASSQQGHVHQPQHF
abundance: NA
d_gene: TRBD1
v_gene: TRBV23-1
j_gene: TRBJ1-5

CDR3nt: NA
CDR3aa: CASSDVGQGAHF
abundance: once
d_gene: NA
v_gene: TRBV6-1
j_gene: TRBJ1-5

CDR3nt: TGCAGCGTTGCGGGGTCTCATGGCTACACCTTC
CDR3aa: CSVAGSHGYTF
abundance: NA
d_gene: NA
v_gene: TRBV29-1
j_gene: TRBJ1-2

CDR3nt: TGTGCCAGCAGCTGGCGACAGGGGACGACAGATACGCAGTATTTT
CDR3aa: CASSWRQGTTDTQYF
abundance: NA
d_gene: TRBD1
v_gene: TRBV7-2
j_gene: TRBJ2-3

CDR3nt: TGTGCCTGGAGTTCCGGTAGCGGGGGGGCGACAGATACGCAGTATTTT
CDR3aa: CAWSSGSGGATDTQYF
abundance: NA
d_gene: TRBD2
v_gene: TRBV30
j_gene: TRBJ2-3

CDR3nt: TGTGCCAGCAGCCAAGATAGGGGGCGGTCGACTAATGAAAAACTGTTTTTT
CDR3aa: CASSQDRGRSTNEKLFF
abundance: NA
d_gene: TRBD1
v_gene: TRBV4-2
j_gene: TRBJ1-4

CDR3nt: TGTGCCAGCAGTGAACTAGACAGTTCTTATAATTCACCCCTCCACTTT
CDR3aa: CASSELDSSYNSPLHF
abundance: NA
d_gene: NA
v_gene: TRBV2
j_gene: TRBJ1-6

CDR3nt: TGTGCCAGCAGTGAGGTAGCGGGGGAGCAAGAGACCCAGTACTTC
CDR3aa: CASSEVAGEQETQYF
abundance: NA
d_gene: TRBD2
v_gene: TRBV6-1
j_gene: TRBJ2-5

CDR3nt: TGCGCCAGCAGCCGGGACAGGGCAGGGGATGAGCAGTTCTTC
CDR3aa: CASSRDRAGDEQFF
abundance: NA
d_gene: TRBD1
v_gene: TRBV5-1
j_gene: TRBJ2-1

CDR3nt: TGTGCCAGCAGCTTGGGTCCCGATGGCTACACCTTC
CDR3aa: CASSLGPDGYTF
abundance: NA
d_gene: NA
v_gene: TRBV5-6
j_gene: TRBJ1-2

CDR3nt: TGCAGCGCTACCGACAGGGGGCTTTATAATGGCTACACCTTC
CDR3aa: CSATDRGLYNGYTF
abundance: NA
d_gene: TRBD1
v_gene: TRBV29-1
j_gene: TRBJ1-2

CDR3nt: TGCAGCGTTGATTTGACTGCAACGAGCACAGATACGCAGTATTTT
CDR3aa: CSVDLTATSTDTQYF
abundance: NA
d_gene: NA
v_gene: TRBV29-1
j_gene: TRBJ2-3

CDR3nt: TGTGCCAGCAGCTGGCAAACTAGCGGGGGGGTTACAGATACGCAGTATTTT
CDR3aa: CASSWQTSGGVTDTQYF
abundance: NA
d_gene: TRBD2
v_gene: TRBV7-2
j_gene: TRBJ2-3